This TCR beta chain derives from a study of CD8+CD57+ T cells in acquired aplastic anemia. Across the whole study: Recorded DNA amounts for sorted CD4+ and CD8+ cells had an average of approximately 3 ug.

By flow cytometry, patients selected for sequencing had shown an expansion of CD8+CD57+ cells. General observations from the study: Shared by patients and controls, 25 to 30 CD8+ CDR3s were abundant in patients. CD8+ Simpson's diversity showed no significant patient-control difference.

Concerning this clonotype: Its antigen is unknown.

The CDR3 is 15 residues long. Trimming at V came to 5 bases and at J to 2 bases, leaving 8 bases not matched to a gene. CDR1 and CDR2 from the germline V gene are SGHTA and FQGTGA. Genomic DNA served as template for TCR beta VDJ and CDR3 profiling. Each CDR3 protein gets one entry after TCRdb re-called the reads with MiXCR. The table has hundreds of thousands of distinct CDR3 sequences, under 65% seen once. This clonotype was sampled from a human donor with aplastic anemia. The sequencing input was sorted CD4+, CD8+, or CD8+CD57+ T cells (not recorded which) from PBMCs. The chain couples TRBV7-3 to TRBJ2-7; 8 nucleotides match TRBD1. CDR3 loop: CASSTPTGVPYEQYF. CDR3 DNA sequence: TGTGCCAGCAGCACCCCGACAGGGGTCCCCTACGAGCAGTACTTC.